This T cell receptor (beta chain) came from a study of blood T cell repertoires in COVID-19 (dated by TCRdb to 2018 to 2020). About the investigation overall: The collaborator samples originated in the United States, Italy and Spain and spanned the acute and convalescent phases of COVID-19. The prospective study material was composed of cDNA or gDNA derived from T cells, B-cell-depleted T cells, or PBMCs. Deeply sampled blood TCRbeta repertoires from subjects exposed to, actively infected with, or recovered from COVID-19 were included in the dataset. The repertoires were released in a freely available public database meant as a resource for research on the immune response to SARS-CoV-2. Samples were obtained from the ongoing ImmuneRACE study (first 160 participants) and from 1,254 subjects provided by 6 global collaborators. A de-identified subject ID, COVID-19 status, age in years and sex were almost always included in the sample metadata. HLA class I and class II types, where available, came from metadata supplied by the sample provider rather than from assay-based typing.

Beyond this particular receptor, the publication reports: The quantity of clinical and demographic metadata differed by source and by participant and was supplied without curation.

TCRbeta CDR3 regions were amplified from genomic DNA using the immunoSEQ Assay, a bias-controlled multiplex PCR. The original pipeline was this. Within the assay, amplification of reference gene primers was used to estimate how many nucleated cells each sample contained. To quantify the absolute abundance of each unique TCRbeta CDR3 rearrangement, sequence reads were collapsed and filtered. For each sample, productive Simpson clonality was calculated by taking the square root of Simpson's diversity index across productive rearrangements. TCRdb took this table from immuneACCESS and kept in-frame rearrangements with V and J called. Such tables lack part of the clones; where checked against another copy, unresolved V genes explain under half of the gap, and the rest is unexplained. V and J calls and clone size are given by that table; D and trimming were obtained from the DNA. Here the sample has about 74,000 clones; 82% occur a single time. The leading ten clones occupy 7.4% of the sample.

The collaborating institutions used their own protocols to collect whole blood in K2EDTA tubes. Collaborator samples were shipped for TCRbeta analysis as frozen whole blood, isolated PBMCs, or DNA extracted from either sample type. Turning to this clone: Its antigen remains undetermined. Base quality data are lacking; no much larger clone is found one base away.

Its CDR3 holds 14 amino acids, cysteine through phenylalanine. Only the CDR3 DNA stays, 42 bases, in frame from base 1. Deletion took 7 bases off V and 5 bases off J, with a span of 17 bases between the germline ends. Per the germline V gene, SNHLY is the CDR1 and FYNNEI is the CDR2. The sequence links TRBV2 to TRBJ1-2; a tentative D call is TRBD1 (5 bases match). The sequenced sample consisted of peripheral blood. The origin of this receptor is a human donor in a cohort sampled during active COVID-19. The nucleotide sequence reads TGTGCCAGCACCCCGGGGGACCAGTTATATGGCTACACCTTC. The encoded protein is CASTPGDQLYGYTF.